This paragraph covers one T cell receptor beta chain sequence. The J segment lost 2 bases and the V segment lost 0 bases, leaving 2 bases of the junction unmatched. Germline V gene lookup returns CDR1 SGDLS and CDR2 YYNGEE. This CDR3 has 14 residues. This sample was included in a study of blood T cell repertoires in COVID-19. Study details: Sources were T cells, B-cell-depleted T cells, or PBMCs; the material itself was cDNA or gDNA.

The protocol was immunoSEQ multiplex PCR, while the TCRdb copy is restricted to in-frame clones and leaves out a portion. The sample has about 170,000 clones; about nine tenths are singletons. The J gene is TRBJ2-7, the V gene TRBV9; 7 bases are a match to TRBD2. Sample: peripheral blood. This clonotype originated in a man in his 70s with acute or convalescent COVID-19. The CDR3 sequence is CASSVGLAPYEQYF. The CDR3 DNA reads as TGTGCCAGCAGCGTAGGACTAGCCCCCTACGAGCAGTACTTC.